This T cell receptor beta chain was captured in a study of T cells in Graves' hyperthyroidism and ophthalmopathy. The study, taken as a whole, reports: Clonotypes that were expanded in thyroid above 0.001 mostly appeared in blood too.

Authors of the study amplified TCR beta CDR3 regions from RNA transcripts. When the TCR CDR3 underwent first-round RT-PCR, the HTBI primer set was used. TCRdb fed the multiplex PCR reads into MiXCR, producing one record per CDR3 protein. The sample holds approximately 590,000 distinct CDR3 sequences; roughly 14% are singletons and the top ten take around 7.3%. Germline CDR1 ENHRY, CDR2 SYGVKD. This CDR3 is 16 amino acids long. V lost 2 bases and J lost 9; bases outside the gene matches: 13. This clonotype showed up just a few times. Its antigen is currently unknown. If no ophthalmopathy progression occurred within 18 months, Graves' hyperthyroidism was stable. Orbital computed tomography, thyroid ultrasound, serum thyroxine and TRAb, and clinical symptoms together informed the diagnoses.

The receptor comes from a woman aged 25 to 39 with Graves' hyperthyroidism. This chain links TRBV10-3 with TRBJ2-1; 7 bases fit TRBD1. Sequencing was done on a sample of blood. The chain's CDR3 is CAISEPRGGGVGEQFF. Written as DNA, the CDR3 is TGTGCCATCAGTGAGCCCCGAGGGGGCGGAGTAGGTGAGCAGTTCTTC.